This T cell receptor beta chain was sequenced for a study of T-cell reconstitution after alpha-beta-depleted transplantation in children (dated by TCRdb to between 2015 and 2016). Describing the broader study: Using TCR repertoire profiling, the study quantitatively followed how T-cell immune reconstitution unfolded in children after TCRalphabeta/CD19-depleted allogeneic hematopoietic cell transplantation. The full study reports these points: In some patients, high TCRbeta diversity at day 60 was attributed to recipient T cells and intrathymic progenitors that had survived conditioning. The apparently early alphabetaT-cell count recovery about two months after transplant was reportedly dependent on only several hundred rapidly expanded clones derived from non-depleted graft cells. The frequencies of hyperexpanded clones fell over the following months, and after one year, T-cell counts and TCRbeta diversity were mostly attributed to newly produced T cells.

CDR1 and CDR2 (SGHRS, YFSETQ) derive from the germline V gene. The CDR3 holds 15 amino acids from the cysteine to the phenylalanine. The retained sequence is limited to the CDR3, 45 bases, with the frame set at the first base. The V end loses 0 bases and the J end loses 1 base, and a stretch of 10 bases separates them. Concerning this clonotype: Its antigen remains unidentified. The input lacks base qualities; no much larger clone sits a single base away.

The treatment or condition label for this specimen denotes: allogeneic hematopoietic cell transplantation with graft depleted of TCRalphabeta T cells and CD19 B cells. The transplant recipients were children given TCRalphabeta/CD19-depleted allogeneic hematopoietic cell grafts. The library relied on PCR. Sequencing instrument: Illumina HiSeq 2500. To normalize quantification of the TCRbeta repertoire, the TCR libraries were built with molecular barcoding that relied on unique molecular identifiers. TCRdb applied fastp at Q25 and MiXCR to the public reads, then kept only in-frame beta chains. When rows share a CDR3 protein, they turn into one entry using the most common DNA and genes. The sample table contains some 260,000 distinct CDR3 sequences; only one count was recorded for 20% to 30% of them. 4.5% to 5.5% of the sample is held by the ten biggest clonotypes.

The TCR was taken from a female patient aged 2-15 years who had a stem cell transplant for congenital amegakaryocytic thrombocytopenia, so the T cells may come from the graft donor. The sequence is built from TRBV5-1 and TRBJ1-1; no D gene can be assigned with confidence. This material consisted of PBMCs, mostly from graft donor cells, taken 360 days after TCRalphabeta/CD19-depleted stem cell transplant. The CDR3 here reads CASSLEVSANTEAFF. The bases are TGCGCCAGCAGCTTGGAGGTGTCGGCGAACACTGAAGCTTTCTTT.